This passage covers 10 T cell receptor beta chains from one sample sequenced in a study of T cell responses to AZD1222 COVID-19 vaccine. TCRdb's copy holds only in-frame clones and misses some; the assay was immunoSEQ multiplex PCR. The sample holds 200,000 to 300,000 clones; approximately 95% are singletons and the top ten take around 0.5%. Specimen: peripheral blood, collected on day 0 of AZD1222 vaccination. The receptors derive from an adult in good health.

The chain has TRBV3-1 (or the pseudogene TRBV3-2) and TRBJ2-1; 13 bases fit TRBD2. There are 17 residues in the CDR3. Germline lookup yields CDR1 LGHDT and CDR2 YNNKEL (reference sequence). V shed 3 bases, J shed 9 bases, and the junction held 11 bases outside the gene matches. Written as DNA, the CDR3 is TGTGCCAGCAGCCACATGACTAGCGGGGGGCCAGAGGGTGAGCAGTTCTTC. Amino acid sequence: CASSHMTSGGPEGEQFF.

The J gene is TRBJ1-4, the V gene TRBV29-1; unclear D gene. The CDR3 runs 11 residues. V lost 6 bases, J lost 9 bases, and 11 bases lay in between. The germline CDR1 and CDR2 sequences are SQVTM and ANQGSEA. CDR3 bases: TGCAGCGTGTCCAAGAGCCAAAAACTGTTTTTT. This translates into CSVSKSQKLFF.

This clone was recorded once. This CDR3 is CASSKRGGANTEAFF. The CDR3 DNA reads TGTGCCAGCTCTAAGAGAGGGGGCGCGAACACTGAAGCTTTCTTT. The V and J genes are TRBV18 and TRBJ1-1, with 7 bases lining up with TRBD1. Per the germline V gene, CDR1 is KGHSH and CDR2 is LQKENI. V shed 6 bases and J 1 base; nucleotides not matched to a gene: 8. The CDR3 spans 15 residues. The entire variable domain, with the rest obtained from reference TRBV18 and TRBJ1-1, is as follows: NAGVMQNPRHLVRRRGQEARLRCSPMKGHSHVYWYRQLPEEGLKFMVYLQKENIIDESGMPKERFSAEFPKEGPSILRIQQVVRGDSAAYFCASSKRGGANTEAFFGQGTRLTVV.

Only one count was recorded for this clone. This rearrangement joins TRBV15 to TRBJ2-7, with TRBD1 matching 8 bases. The V gene's germline CDR1 is LNHNV and CDR2 YYDKDF (reference sequence). The CDR3 is made up of 14 amino acids. The trim removed 5 bases at V and 5 bases at J, leaving 8 bases unmatched. For the CDR3, the DNA is TGTGCCACCAGCGGAACAGGGGGTATCGACGAGCAGTACTTC. Amino acid sequence: CATSGTGGIDEQYF.

The CDR3 loop reads CSAYWAGELFF. The CDR3 bases are TGCAGTGCTTACTGGGCTGGGGAGCTGTTTTTT. The V and J genes are TRBV20-1 and TRBJ2-2; D is ambiguous. The CDR3 is made up of 11 amino acids. Trimming removed 5 bases at V and 8 bases at J, with 9 bases between. Germline V CDR1 and CDR2: DFQATT, SNEGSKA (reference sequence).

The gene calls are TRBV5-5 and TRBJ2-5; D may be TRBD1 (6 bases). Germline V lookup: CDR1 SGHKS, CDR2 YYEKEE (reference sequence). V lost 4 bases and J 5 bases, leaving 9 bases between the germline ends. The CDR3 spans 12 residues. The CDR3 loop is CASSPRGETQYF. CDR3 coding DNA: TGTGCCAGCAGCCCAAGGGGGGAGACCCAGTACTTC.

V and J are TRBV4-1 and TRBJ2-1, with TRBD2 as a possible D gene (6 bases). There are 16 residues in the CDR3. Germline V gene lookup returns CDR1 MGHRA and CDR2 YSYEKL. With 4 bases removed from V and 7 bases from J, the gap between germline ends came to 20 bases. As DNA, the CDR3 is TGCGCCAGCAGCCTAAGGGACTCATCCTTGGGAAATGAGCAGTTCTTC. It is translated as CASSLRDSSLGNEQFF.

This chain joins TRBV23-1 and TRBJ1-2; TRBD1 agrees at 9 bases. TRBV23-1 is placed among ORFs of uncertain function. The CDR3 loop spans 18 amino acids. V was clipped by 6 bases and J by 7 bases; unmatched bases: 21. In DNA, the CDR3 is TGCGCCAGCAGCCCTGTGCGCTCGATGACAGGGGGACCTAGTGGCTACACCTTC. It encodes CASSPVRSMTGGPSGYTF.

The rearrangement links TRBV29-1 to TRBJ2-3; unclear D gene. Germline assignment: CDR1 SQVTM and CDR2 ANQGSEA. The CDR3 sequence is 15 residues long. Trimming left V 4 bases short and J 0 bases short, with 14 bases between. CDR3 bases: TGCAGCGTTGTAGTGGCAGGCCCTAGCACAGATACGCAGTATTTT. This gives the protein CSVVVAGPSTDTQYF.

The CDR3 DNA reads as TGTGCCAGCAGTTTGTCTGCCTCCTACGAGCAGTACTTC. The encoded protein is CASSLSASYEQYF. The chain links TRBV28 to TRBJ2-7; the D is unclear. Trimming pared 3 bases from V and 0 bases from J, leaving 6 bases between. There are 13 residues in the CDR3. Looked up from germline, CDR1 is MDHEN and CDR2 is SYDVKM.